This is a list of T cell receptor beta chains from one sample in a study of tumor-infiltrating lymphocytes in primary liver carcinoma. TCRdb reanalysed the multiplex PCR reads using MiXCR and keeps one entry per CDR3 protein. The sample consists of approximately 120,000 distinct CDR3 sequences, around 64% of them appearing once. Material for sequencing was liver tumor tissue from sampling region 3. The origin of the receptors is a woman aged 60 to 75 with primary liver carcinoma and hepatitis B virus infection. The CDR3 runs from the conserved cysteine through the conserved F or W. Fields, in order: D gene, clone size, V gene, J gene, CDR3 protein, CDR3 DNA. D genes are given only for firm matches. Only some rows state a clone size, as once, few, many or a class for expanded clones.

.	.	TRBV5-4	TRBJ1-1	CASSLGGRVNTDAFF	TGTGCCAGCAGCTTGGGAGGGAGAGTGAACACTGATGCTTTCTTT
TRBD1	many	TRBV4-1	TRBJ1-5	CASRATGAFNQPQHF	TGCGCCAGCAGAGCGACAGGGGCGTTCAATCAGCCCCAGCATTTT
.	once	TRBV29-1	TRBJ2-2	CRVLYTGEPFF	TGCAGAGTCCTATACACCGGGGAGCCGTTTTTT
TRBD1	.	TRBV11-2	TRBJ1-1	CAGSSGGSAGKTEAFF	TGTGCCGGCAGTTCAGGGGGGAGCGCGGGAAAAACTGAAGCTTTCTTT
.	.	TRBV29-1	TRBJ2-1	CSVEGDRNNEHFF	TGCAGCGTTGAAGGGGATAGGAACAATGAGCACTTCTTC
.	.	TRBV29-1	TRBJ2-2	CSVTGHSGEELFF	TGCAGCGTCACGGGGCACTCGGGTGAGGAACTGTTTTTT
.	.	TRBV12-3/TRBV12-4	TRBJ1-5	CAGSLNGQPQHF	TGCGCCGGCAGTTTAAACGGTCAGCCCCAGCATTTT
TRBD1	.	TRBV5-1	TRBJ2-2	CASGTGHGGLFF	TGCGCCAGCGGGACAGGTCACGGGGGGCTGTTTTTT
TRBD2	.	TRBV19	TRBJ2-7	CASSIGSGSSYEQYF	TGTGCCAGTAGTATAGGAAGCGGGAGCTCCTACGAGCAGTACTTC
TRBD2	.	TRBV9	TRBJ2-1	CASSAARTSGRASGPNEQFF	TGTGCCAGCAGCGCCGCACGGACTAGCGGGAGGGCCAGCGGTCCAAATGAGCAGTTCTTC
.	medium-sized	TRBV11-2	TRBJ2-5	CASSQPWGAYQETQYF	TGTGCCAGCAGCCAACCTTGGGGAGCGTACCAAGAGACCCAGTACTTC
.	.	TRBV18	TRBJ2-7	CASSPERGKYEQYF	TGTGCCAGCTCACCCGAACGGGGAAAGTACGAGCAGTACTTC
.	.	TRBV11-2	TRBJ2-3	CVSSLDRTDTQYF	TGTGTCAGCAGCTTAGATAGAACAGATACACAGTATTTT
.	many	TRBV7-8	TRBJ2-1	CASSPLGLEQFF	TGTGCCAGCAGCCCTTTGGGGCTTGAGCAGTTCTTC
TRBD1	.	TRBV18	TRBJ2-5	CASSRDREDTQYF	TGTGCCAGCTCCCGGGACAGGGAAGACACCCAGTACTTC
.	few	TRBV6-1	TRBJ1-5	CASSGRDSPGSNQSQHF	TGTGCCAGCAGTGGGAGAGACAGCCCTGGTAGCAATCAGTCCCAGCATTTT
TRBD1	.	TRBV7-9	TRBJ1-2	CASTLAHRGHYGYTF	TGTGCCAGCACCTTAGCTCACAGGGGGCACTATGGCTACACCTTC
.	.	TRBV11-2	TRBJ2-2	CAASLGLAGELFF	TGTGCCGCCAGCTTAGGTCTGGCCGGGGAGCTGTTTTTT
TRBD1	.	TRBV11-2	TRBJ1-1	CASSWNRGSTEAFF	TGTGCCAGCAGCTGGAACAGGGGAAGCACTGAAGCTTTCTTT
.	many	TRBV5-1	TRBJ1-1	CASSPGQIRNTEAFF	TGCGCCAGCAGCCCAGGACAGATTCGGAACACTGAAGCTTTCTTT
TRBD2	.	TRBV28	TRBJ2-3	CASTLGLAFTDMQYF	TGTGCCAGCACCCTAGGACTAGCTTTCACAGATATGCAGTATTTT
TRBD2	many	TRBV6-1	TRBJ2-7	CASSDTAGGPYEQYF	TGTGCCAGCAGTGACACAGCGGGAGGCCCCTACGAGCAGTACTTC
TRBD2	.	TRBV6-6	TRBJ2-2	CASSYPAGESTGEMFF	TGTGCCAGCAGCTACCCAGCGGGAGAGAGCACCGGGGAGATGTTTTTT
.	.	TRBV18	TRBJ2-3	CVSSVGGTDTQYF	TGTGTCAGTTCCGTTGGGGGCACAGATACGCAGTATTTT
.	medium-sized	TRBV12-3/TRBV12-4	TRBJ2-1	CASSPLVSSFNNEQFF	TGTGCCAGCAGTCCCCTTGTTTCTAGCTTCAACAATGAGCAGTTCTTC
.	medium-sized	TRBV11-2	TRBJ1-1	CASSLLGVVNTEAFF	TGTGCCAGCAGCCTTCTGGGGGTCGTGAACACTGAAGCTTTCTTT
TRBD1	.	TRBV11-1	TRBJ1-1	CASSFFGTADTGAYF	TGTGCCAGCAGCTTTTTTGGGACAGCGGACACTGGAGCTTACTTT
TRBD2	.	TRBV4-2	TRBJ2-2	CANSQGTSGNTGELSF	TGTGCCAACAGCCAAGGAACTAGCGGGAACACCGGGGAGCTGTCTTTT
TRBD1	many	TRBV6-6	TRBJ2-3	CASNPGGVDTQYF	TGTGCCAGCAACCCAGGGGGCGTTGATACGCAGTATTTT
.	many	TRBV30	TRBJ2-2	CAWNRLPNTGELFF	TGTGCCTGGAACAGGCTCCCGAACACCGGGGAGCTGTTTTTT
.	few	TRBV11-3	TRBJ2-1	CASSLRGCNEQFF	TGTGCTAGCAGCTTACGAGGCTGCAATGAGCAGTTCTTC
.	.	TRBV4-1	TRBJ1-1	CVSSQGPESGYTEAFF	TGCGTCAGCAGCCAAGGCCCAGAGAGTGGGTACACTGAAGCTTTCTTT
.	.	TRBV12-3/TRBV12-4	TRBJ2-7	CACASDAGSYEQYF	TGTGCCTGCGCCAGCGACGCCGGTTCCTACGAGCAGTACTTC
.	many	TRBV11-2	TRBJ1-6	CASSLVRGTKNSPLHF	TGTGCCAGCAGCTTAGTTCGCGGGACTAAAAATTCACCCCTCCACTTT
.	many	TRBV12-3/TRBV12-4	TRBJ1-2	CASSPGDYGYTF	TGTGCCAGCAGTCCGGGGGACTATGGCTACACCTTC
.	.	TRBV11-2	TRBJ1-2	CASSSGTEYDYTF	TGTGCCAGCAGTTCCGGGACTGAATATGACTACACTTTC
.	.	TRBV11-2	TRBJ2-3	CGSSSTRLEGADTQYF	TGTGGCAGCAGCTCGACCCGGTTAGAGGGGGCAGATACGCAGTATTTT
.	.	TRBV6-2/TRBV6-3	TRBJ2-3	CASSSRLSTGTQYF	TGTGCCAGCAGTTCCAGACTCAGCACAGGCACGCAGTATTTT
.	many	TRBV5-1	TRBJ2-1	CASSLGLNNEQFF	TGCGCCAGCAGCTTGGGGCTGAACAATGAGCAGTTCTTC
.	many	TRBV29-1	TRBJ2-5	CSVGQGTQYF	TGCAGCGTTGGGCAGGGGACCCAGTACTTC
TRBD1	.	TRBV4-1	TRBJ2-2	CASSQEAGQGAGELSF	TGCGCCAGCAGCCAAGAAGCGGGACAGGGTGCCGGGGAGCTGTCTTTT
.	.	TRBV11-2	TRBJ2-1	CASSLRPEESGGQFF	TGTGCCAGCAGCCTTAGGCCAGAAGAGTCGGGTGGGCAGTTCTTC